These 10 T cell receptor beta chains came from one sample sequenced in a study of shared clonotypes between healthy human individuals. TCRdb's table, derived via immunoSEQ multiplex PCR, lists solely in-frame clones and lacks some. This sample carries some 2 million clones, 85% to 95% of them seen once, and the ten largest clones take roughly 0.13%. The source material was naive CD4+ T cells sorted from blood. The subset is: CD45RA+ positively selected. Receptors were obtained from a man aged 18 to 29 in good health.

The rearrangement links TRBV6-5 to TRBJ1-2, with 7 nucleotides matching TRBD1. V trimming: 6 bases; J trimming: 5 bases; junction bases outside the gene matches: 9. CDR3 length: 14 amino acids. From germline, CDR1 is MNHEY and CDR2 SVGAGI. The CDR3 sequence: CASSPGQVFYGYTF. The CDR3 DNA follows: TGTGCCAGCAGCCCCGGACAGGTTTTTTATGGCTACACCTTC.

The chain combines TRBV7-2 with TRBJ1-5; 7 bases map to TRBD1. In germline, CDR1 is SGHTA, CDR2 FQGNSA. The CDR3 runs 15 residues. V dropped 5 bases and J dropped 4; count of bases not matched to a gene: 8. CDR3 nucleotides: TGTGCCAGCAGCGGGGGAGGGGGCCGGAATCAGCCCCAGCATTTT. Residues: CASSGGGGRNQPQHF.

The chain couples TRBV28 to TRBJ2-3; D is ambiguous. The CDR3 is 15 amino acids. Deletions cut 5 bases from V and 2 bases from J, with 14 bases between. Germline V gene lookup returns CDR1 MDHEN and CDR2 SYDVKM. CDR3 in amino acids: CASSLVGATTDTQYF. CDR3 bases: TGTGCCAGCAGTCTCGTAGGAGCCACCACAGATACGCAGTATTTT.

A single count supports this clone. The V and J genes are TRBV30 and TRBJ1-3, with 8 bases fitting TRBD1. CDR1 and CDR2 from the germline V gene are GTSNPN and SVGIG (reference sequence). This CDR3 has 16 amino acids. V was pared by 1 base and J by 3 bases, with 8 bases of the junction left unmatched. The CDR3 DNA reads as TGTGCCTGGAGTGCAACCTGGACAGGGATTGGAAACACCATATATTTT. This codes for CAWSATWTGIGNTIYF.

Here the CDR3 DNA reads TGCGCCAGCAGCCAGGAAGTGGGGGACACCGGGGAGCTGTTTTTT. It encodes CASSQEVGDTGELFF. The chain uses TRBV5-1 and TRBJ2-2; possibly TRBD1 or TRBD2 for D (5 bases each). This CDR3 has 15 amino acids. Trimming took off 4 bases at V and 3 bases at J, with 13 bases between the two ends. Germline V gene sequence: CDR1 SGHRS, CDR2 YFSETQ.

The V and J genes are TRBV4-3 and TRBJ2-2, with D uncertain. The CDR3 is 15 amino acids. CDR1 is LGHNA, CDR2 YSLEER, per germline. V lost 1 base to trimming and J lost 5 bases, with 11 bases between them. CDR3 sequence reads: CASSQGLFGTGELFF. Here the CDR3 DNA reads TGCGCCAGCAGCCAAGGACTCTTCGGGACCGGGGAGCTGTTTTTT.

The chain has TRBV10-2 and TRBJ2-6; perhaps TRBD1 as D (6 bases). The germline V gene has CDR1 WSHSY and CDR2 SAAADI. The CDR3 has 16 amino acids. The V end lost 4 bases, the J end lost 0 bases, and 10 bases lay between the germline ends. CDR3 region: CASSGGHLSGANVLTF. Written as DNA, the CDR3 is TGCGCCAGCAGTGGGGGACACCTCTCTGGGGCCAACGTCCTGACTTTC.

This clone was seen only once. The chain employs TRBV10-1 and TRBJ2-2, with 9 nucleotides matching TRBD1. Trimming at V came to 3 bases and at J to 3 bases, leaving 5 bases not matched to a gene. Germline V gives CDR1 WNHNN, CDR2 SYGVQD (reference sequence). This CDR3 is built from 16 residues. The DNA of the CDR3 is TGCGCCAGCAGTGACTCGGACAGGGGCTACACCGGGGAGCTGTTTTTT. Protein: CASSDSDRGYTGELFF.

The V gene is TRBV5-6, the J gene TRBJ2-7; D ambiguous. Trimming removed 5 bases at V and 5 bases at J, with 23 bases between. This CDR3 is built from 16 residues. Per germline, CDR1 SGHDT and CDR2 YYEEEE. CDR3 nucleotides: TGTGCCAGCAGTTCACGCTTAGCTGCTATGATGCACGAGCAGTACTTC. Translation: CASSSRLAAMMHEQYF.

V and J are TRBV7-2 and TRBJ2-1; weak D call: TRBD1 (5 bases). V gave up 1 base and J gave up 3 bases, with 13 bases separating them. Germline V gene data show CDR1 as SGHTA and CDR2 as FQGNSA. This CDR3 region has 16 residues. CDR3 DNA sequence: TGTGCCAGCAGCTTAGAAGGGCAGGGCGTCTACAATGAGCAGTTCTTC. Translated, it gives CASSLEGQGVYNEQFF.